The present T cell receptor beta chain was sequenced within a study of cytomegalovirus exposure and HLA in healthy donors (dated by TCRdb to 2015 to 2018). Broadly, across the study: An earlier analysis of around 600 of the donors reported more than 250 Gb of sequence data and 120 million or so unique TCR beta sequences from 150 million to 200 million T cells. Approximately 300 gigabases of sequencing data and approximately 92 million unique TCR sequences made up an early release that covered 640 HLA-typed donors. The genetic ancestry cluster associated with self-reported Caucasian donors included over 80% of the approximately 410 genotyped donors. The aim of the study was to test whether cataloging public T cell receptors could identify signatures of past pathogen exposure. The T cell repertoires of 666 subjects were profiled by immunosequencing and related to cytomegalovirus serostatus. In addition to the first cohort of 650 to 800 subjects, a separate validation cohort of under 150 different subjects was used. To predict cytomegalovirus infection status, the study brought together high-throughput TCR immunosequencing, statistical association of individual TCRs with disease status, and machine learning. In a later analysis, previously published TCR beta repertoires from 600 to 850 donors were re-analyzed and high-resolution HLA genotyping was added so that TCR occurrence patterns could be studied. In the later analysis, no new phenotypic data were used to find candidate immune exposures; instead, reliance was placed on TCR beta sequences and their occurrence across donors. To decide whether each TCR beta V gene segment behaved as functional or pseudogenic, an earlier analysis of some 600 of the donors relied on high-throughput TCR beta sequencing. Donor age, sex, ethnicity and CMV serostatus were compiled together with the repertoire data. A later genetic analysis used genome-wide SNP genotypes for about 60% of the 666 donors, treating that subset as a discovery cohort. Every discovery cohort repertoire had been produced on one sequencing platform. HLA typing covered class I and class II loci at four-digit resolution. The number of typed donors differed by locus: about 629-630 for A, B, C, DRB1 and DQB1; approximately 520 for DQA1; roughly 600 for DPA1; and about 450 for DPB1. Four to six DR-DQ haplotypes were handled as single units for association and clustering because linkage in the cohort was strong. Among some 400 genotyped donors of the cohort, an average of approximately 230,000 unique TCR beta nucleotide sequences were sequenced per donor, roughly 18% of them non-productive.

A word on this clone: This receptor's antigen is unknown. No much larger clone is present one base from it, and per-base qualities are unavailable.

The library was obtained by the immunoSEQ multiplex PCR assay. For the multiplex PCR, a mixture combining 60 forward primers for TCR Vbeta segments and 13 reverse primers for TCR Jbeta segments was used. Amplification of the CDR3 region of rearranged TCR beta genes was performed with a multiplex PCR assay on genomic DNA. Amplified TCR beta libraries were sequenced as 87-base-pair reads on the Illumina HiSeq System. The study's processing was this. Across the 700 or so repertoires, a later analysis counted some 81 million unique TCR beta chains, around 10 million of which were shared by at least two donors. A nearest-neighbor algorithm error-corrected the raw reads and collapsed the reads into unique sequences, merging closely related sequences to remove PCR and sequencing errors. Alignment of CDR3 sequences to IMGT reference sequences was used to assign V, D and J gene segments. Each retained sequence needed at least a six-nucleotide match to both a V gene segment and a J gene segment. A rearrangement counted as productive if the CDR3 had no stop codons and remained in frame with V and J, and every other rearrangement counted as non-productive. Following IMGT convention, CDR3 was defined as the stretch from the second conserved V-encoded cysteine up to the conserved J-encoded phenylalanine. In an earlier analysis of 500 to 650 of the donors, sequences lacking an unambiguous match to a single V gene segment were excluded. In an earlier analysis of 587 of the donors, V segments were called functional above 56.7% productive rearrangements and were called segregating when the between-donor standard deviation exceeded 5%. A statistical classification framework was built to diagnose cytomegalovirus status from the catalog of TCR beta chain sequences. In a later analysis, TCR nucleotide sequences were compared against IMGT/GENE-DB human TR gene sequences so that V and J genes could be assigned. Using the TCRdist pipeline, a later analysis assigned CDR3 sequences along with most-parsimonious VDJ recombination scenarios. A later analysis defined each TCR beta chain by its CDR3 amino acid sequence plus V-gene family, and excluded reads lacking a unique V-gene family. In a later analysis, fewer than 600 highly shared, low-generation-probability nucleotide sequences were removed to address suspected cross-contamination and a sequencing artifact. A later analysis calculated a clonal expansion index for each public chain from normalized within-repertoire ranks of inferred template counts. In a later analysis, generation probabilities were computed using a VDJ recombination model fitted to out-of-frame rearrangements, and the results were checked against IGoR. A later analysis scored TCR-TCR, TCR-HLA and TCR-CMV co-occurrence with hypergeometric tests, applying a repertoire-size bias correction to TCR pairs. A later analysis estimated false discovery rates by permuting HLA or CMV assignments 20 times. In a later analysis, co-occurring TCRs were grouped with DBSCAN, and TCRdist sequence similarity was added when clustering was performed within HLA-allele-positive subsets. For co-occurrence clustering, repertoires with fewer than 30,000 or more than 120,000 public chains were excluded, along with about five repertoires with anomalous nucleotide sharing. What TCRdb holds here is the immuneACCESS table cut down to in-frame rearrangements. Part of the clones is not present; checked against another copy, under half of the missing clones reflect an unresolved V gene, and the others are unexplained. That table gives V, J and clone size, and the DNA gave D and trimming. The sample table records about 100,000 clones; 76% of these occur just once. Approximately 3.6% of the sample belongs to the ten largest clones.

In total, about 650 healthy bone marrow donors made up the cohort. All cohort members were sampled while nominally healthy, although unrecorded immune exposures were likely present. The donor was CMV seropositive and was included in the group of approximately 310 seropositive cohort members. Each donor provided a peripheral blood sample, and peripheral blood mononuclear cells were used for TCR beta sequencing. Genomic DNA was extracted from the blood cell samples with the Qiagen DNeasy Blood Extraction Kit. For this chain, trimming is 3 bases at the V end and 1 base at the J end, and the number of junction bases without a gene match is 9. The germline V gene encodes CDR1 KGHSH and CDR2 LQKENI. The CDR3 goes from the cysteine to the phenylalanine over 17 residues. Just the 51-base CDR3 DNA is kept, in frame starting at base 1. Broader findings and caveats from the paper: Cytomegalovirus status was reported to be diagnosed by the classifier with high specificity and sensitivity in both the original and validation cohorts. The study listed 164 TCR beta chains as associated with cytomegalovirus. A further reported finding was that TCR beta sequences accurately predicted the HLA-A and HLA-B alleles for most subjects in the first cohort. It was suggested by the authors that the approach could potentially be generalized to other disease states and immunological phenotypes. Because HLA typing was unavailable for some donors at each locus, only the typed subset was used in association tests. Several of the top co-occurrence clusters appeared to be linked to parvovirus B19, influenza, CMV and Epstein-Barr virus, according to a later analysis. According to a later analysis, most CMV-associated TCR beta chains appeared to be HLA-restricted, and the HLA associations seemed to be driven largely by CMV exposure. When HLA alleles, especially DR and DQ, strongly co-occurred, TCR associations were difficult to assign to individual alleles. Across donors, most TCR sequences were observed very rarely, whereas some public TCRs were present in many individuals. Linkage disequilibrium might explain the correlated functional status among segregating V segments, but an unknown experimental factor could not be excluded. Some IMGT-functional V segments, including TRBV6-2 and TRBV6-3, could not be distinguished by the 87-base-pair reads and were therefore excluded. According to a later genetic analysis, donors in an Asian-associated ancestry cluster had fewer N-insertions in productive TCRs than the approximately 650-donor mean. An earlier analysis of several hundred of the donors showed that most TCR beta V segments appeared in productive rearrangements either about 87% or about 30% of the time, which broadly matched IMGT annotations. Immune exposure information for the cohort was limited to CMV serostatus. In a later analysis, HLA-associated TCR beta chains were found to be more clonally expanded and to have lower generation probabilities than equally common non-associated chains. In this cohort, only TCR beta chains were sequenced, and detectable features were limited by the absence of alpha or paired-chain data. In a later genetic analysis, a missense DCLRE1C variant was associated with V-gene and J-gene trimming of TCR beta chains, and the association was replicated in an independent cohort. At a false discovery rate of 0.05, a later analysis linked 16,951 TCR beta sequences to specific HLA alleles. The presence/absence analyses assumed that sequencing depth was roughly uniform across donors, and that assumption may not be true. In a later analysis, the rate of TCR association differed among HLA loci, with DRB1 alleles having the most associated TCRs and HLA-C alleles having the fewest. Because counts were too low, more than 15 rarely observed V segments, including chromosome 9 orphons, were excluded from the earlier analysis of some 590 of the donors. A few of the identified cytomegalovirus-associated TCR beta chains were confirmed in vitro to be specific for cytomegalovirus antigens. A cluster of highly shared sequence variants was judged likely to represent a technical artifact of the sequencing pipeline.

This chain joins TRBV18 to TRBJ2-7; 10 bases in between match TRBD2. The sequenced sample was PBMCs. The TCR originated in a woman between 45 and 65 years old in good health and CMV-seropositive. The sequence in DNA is TGTGCCAGCTCACCCATCGGGGTAGCGGGGGGTTCCTACGAGCAGTACTTC. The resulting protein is CASSPIGVAGGSYEQYF. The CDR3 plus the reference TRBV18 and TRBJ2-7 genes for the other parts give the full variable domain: NAGVMQNPRHLVRRRGQEARLRCSPMKGHSHVYWYRQLPEEGLKFMVYLQKENIIDESGMPKERFSAEFPKEGPSILRIQQVVRGDSAAYFCASSPIGVAGGSYEQYFGPGTRLTVT.